Sequencing of this T cell receptor beta chain was carried out in a study of blood T cell repertoires in COVID-19 (dated by TCRdb to the early 2020s). Turning to the overall study: Collaborator samples came from the United States, Italy and Spain and covered acute and convalescent phases of COVID-19. The prospective study material was composed of cDNA or gDNA derived from T cells, B-cell-depleted T cells, or PBMCs. The repertoires were released in a freely available public database meant as a resource for research on the immune response to SARS-CoV-2. The samples were drawn from two sources: the first 160 participants of the ongoing ImmuneRACE study, and 950 to 1,500 subjects contributed by 6 global collaborators. Where available, HLA class I and class II types were taken from metadata supplied by the sample provider and were not determined by assay-based typing. A de-identified subject ID, COVID-19 status, age in years and sex were almost always included in the sample metadata. Subjects who had been exposed to COVID-19, were actively infected with it, or had recovered from it provided the deeply sampled blood TCRbeta repertoires that made up the dataset. The full study reports these points: The quantity of clinical and demographic metadata differed by source and by participant and was supplied without curation.

About this clone itself: The target of this receptor is not known. Base quality data are lacking; no much larger clone is found one base away.

The immunoSEQ Assay, a bias-controlled multiplex PCR, was used to amplify TCRbeta CDR3 regions from genomic DNA. Turning to the authors' computational methods: The number of nucleated cells in each sample was estimated by amplification of reference gene primers within the assay. To quantify the absolute abundance of each unique TCRbeta CDR3 rearrangement, sequence reads were collapsed and filtered. For each sample, productive Simpson clonality was calculated by taking the square root of Simpson's diversity index across productive rearrangements. In TCRdb, the immuneACCESS table is reduced to in-frame sequences with V and J assigned. These tables do not hold every clone; where another copy was compared, an unresolved V gene accounts for under half, and the others remain unexplained. V and J calls and clone size are as listed in that table; D and trimming were resolved from the DNA. The sample table shows roughly 150,000 clones, and 80% to 90% are seen once. The biggest ten clones account for less than 20% of the sample.

Another Seattle source contributed samples from volunteer blood donors who had recovered from COVID-19. The collaborating institutions used their own protocols to collect whole blood in K2EDTA tubes. For TCRbeta analysis, collaborators shipped samples in one of three forms: frozen whole blood, isolated PBMCs, or DNA extracted from either of those sample types. V is shortened by 6 bases, J by 6 bases, and the region joining them spans 11 bases. The CDR3 contains 12 residues, cysteine and phenylalanine counted. The CDR3 DNA has 36 bases and is translated from base 1. The germline V gene yields MNHEY for CDR1 and SVGAGI for CDR2.

The sequence is built from TRBV6-5 and TRBJ1-1; the D gene is perhaps TRBD1, on 5 matching bases. Material for sequencing was peripheral blood. This TCR derives from a woman aged 65 to 85 who had recovered from COVID-19. DNA sequence: TGTGCCAGCAGCCCAGGGTGGGCTGAAGCTTTCTTT. It translates as CASSPGWAEAFF.